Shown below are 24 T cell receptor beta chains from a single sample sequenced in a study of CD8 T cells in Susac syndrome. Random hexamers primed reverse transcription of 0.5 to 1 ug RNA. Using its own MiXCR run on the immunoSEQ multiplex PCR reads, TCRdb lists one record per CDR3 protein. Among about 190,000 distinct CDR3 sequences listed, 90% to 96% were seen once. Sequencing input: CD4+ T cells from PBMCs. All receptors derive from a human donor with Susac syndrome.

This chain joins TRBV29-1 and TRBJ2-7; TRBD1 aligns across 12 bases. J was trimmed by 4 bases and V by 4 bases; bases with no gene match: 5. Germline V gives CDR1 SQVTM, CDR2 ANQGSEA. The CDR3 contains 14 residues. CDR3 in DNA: TGCAGCGTTGGGGGGACAGGGGGCGGATACGAGCAGTACTTC. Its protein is CSVGGTGGGYEQYF.

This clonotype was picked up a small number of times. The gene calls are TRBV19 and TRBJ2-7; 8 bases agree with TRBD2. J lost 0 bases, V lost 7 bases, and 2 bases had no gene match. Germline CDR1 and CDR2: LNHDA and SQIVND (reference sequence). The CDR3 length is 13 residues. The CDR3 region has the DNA TGTGCCAGTAACAGCGGGGGCTCCTACGAGCAGTACTTC. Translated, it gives CASNSGGSYEQYF.

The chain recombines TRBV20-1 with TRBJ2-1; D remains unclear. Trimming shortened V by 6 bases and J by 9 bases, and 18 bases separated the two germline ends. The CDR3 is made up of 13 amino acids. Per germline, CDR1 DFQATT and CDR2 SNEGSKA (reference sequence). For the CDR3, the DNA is TGCAGTGCACCGGACGTCGCTGCGGCTGAGCAGTTCTTC. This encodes CSAPDVAAAEQFF.

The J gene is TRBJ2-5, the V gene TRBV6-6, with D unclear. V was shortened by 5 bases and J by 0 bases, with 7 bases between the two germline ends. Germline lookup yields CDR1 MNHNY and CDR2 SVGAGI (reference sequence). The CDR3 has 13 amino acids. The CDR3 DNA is TGTGCCAGCAGTACGTTGTACCAAGAGACCCAGTACTTC. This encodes CASSTLYQETQYF.

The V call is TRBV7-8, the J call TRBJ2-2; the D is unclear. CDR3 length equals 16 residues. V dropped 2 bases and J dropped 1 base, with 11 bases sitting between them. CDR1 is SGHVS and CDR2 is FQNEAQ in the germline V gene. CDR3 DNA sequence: TGTGCCAGCAGCTTAATTTGGTCCGGGAACACCGGGGAGCTGTTTTTT. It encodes CASSLIWSGNTGELFF.

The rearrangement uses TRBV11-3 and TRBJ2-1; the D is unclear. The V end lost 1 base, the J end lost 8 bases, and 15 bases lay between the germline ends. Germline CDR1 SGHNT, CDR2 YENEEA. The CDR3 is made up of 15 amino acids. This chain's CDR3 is CASSLGGEAIYEQFF. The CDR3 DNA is TGTGCCAGCAGCTTAGGTGGAGAGGCTATCTATGAGCAGTTCTTC.

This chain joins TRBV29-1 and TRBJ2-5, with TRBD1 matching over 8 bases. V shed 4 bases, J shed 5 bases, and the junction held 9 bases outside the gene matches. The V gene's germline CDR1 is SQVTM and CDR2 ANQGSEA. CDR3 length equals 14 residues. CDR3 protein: CSVGPGGVGETQYF. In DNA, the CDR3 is TGCAGCGTTGGACCAGGGGGCGTAGGGGAGACCCAGTACTTC. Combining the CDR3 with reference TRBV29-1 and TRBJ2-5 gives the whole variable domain SAVISQKPSRDICQRGTSLTIQCQVDSQVTMMFWYRQQPGQSLTLIATANQGSEATYESGFVIDKFPISRPNLTFSTLTVSNMSPEDSSIYLCSVGPGGVGETQYFGPGTRLLVL.

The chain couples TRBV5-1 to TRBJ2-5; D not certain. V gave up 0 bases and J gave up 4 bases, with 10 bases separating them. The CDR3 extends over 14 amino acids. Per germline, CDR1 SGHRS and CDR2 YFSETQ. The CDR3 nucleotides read TGCGCCAGCAGCTTGGCCTTGGGTGGAGAGACCCAGTACTTC. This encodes CASSLALGGETQYF. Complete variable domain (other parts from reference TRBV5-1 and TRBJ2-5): KAGVTQTPRYLIKTRGQQVTLSCSPISGHRSVSWYQQTPGQGLQFLFEYFSETQRNKGNFPGRFSGRQFSNSRSEMNVSTLELGDSALYLCASSLALGGETQYFGPGTRLLVL.

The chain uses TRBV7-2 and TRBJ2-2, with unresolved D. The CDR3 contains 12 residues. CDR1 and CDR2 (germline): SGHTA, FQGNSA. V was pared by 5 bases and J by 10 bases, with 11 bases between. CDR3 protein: CASSLRAPELFF. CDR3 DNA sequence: TGTGCCAGCAGCCTTCGGGCTCCGGAGCTGTTTTTT.

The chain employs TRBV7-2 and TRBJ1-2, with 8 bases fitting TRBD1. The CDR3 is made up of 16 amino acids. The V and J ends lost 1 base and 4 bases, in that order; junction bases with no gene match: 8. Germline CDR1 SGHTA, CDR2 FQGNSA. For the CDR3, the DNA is TGTGCCAGCAGCTTAGGAGGCGCGGACAGGGCCTATGGCTACACCTTC. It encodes CASSLGGADRAYGYTF.

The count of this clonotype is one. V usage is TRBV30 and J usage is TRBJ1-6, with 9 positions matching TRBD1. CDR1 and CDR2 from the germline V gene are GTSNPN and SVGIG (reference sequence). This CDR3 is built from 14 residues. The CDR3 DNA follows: TGTGCGCAGAGGCCGGGGACAGGGTACTTCCCCCTCCACTTT. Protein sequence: CAQRPGTGYFPLHF.

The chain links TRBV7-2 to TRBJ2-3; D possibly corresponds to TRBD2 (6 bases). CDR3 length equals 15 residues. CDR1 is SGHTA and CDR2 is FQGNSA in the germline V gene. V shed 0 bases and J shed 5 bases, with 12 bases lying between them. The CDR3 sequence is CASSLAFGEVDTQYF. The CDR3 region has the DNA TGTGCCAGCAGCTTAGCGTTTGGGGAGGTAGATACGCAGTATTTT.

The CDR3 region has the DNA TGTGCCAGCAGCTCTGACGGGACTAGCGGGACAGATACGCAGTATTTT. Protein sequence: CASSSDGTSGTDTQYF. The chain combines TRBV4-2 with TRBJ2-3; 12 bases align to TRBD2. The CDR3 is made up of 16 amino acids. J gave up 3 bases and V 5 bases, and 6 bases lay outside the gene matches. Germline CDR1 reads LGHNA; CDR2 reads YNFKEQ.

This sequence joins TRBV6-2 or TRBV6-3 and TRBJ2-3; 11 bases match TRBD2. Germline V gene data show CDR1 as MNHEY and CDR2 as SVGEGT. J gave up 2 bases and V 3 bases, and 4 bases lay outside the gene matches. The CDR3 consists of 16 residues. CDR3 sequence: CASSYRSGGVTDTQYF. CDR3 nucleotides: TGTGCCAGCAGTTATCGTAGCGGGGGGGTCACAGATACGCAGTATTTT.

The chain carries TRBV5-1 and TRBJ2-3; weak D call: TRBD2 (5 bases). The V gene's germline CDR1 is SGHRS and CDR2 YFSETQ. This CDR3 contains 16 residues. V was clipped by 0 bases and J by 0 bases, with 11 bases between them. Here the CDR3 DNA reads TGCGCCAGCAGCTTGGCCGGGATGTTAAGCACAGATACGCAGTATTTT. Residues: CASSLAGMLSTDTQYF.

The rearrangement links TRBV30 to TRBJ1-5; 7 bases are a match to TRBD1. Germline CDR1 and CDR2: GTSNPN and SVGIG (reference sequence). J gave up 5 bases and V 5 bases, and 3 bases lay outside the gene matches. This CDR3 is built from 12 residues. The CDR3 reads CAWGDRDQPQHF. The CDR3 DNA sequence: TGTGCCTGGGGAGACAGGGATCAGCCCCAGCATTTT.

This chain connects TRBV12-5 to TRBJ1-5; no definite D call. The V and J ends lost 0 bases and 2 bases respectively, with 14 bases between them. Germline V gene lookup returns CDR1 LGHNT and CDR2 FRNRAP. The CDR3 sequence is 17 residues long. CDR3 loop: CASGLVPREVRNQPQHF. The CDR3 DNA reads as TGTGCTAGTGGTTTGGTACCCCGGGAAGTACGCAATCAGCCCCAGCATTTT.

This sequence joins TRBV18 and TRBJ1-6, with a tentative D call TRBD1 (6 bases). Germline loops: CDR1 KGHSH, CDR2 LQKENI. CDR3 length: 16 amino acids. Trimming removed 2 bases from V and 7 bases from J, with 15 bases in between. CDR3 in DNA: TGTGCCAGCTCACCAGTGGCCGGACAGTGGAATTCACCCCTCCACTTT. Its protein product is CASSPVAGQWNSPLHF.

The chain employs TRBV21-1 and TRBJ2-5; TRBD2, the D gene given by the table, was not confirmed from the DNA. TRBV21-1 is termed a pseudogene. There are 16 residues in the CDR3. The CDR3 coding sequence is TGTGCCAGCACCCTCCCGTGGAGGGGAGATCAAGAGACCCAGTACTTC. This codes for CASTLPWRGDQETQYF.

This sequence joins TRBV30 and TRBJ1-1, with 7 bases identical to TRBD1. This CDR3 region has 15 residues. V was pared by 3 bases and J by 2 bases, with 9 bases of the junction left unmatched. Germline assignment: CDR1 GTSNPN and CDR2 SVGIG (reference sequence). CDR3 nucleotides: TGTGCCTGGAGGACCCTGGGACAGATAAACACTGAAGCTTTCTTT. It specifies CAWRTLGQINTEAFF. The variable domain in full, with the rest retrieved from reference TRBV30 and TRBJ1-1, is SQTIHQWPATLVQPVGSPLSLECTVEGTSNPNLYWYRQAAGRGLQLLFYSVGIGQISSEVPQNLSASRPQDRQFILSSKKLLLSDSGFYLCAWRTLGQINTEAFFGQGTRLTVV.

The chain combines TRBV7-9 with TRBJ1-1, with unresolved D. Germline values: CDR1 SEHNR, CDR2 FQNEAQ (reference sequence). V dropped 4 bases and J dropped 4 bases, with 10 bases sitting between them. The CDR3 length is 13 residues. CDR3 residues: CASSSTLGTEAFF. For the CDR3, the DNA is TGTGCCAGCAGCTCGACATTGGGCACTGAAGCTTTCTTT.

This chain's CDR3 is CASSPGTSGVETQYF. In nucleotides, the CDR3 is TGTGCCAGCAGCCCCGGGACTAGTGGTGTGGAGACCCAGTACTTC. This chain uses TRBV3-1 with TRBJ2-5; TRBD2 matches 8 bases. Germline lookup yields CDR1 LGHDT and CDR2 YNNKEL (reference sequence). The CDR3 extends over 15 amino acids. Trimming at V came to 4 bases and at J to 5 bases, leaving 9 bases not matched to a gene.

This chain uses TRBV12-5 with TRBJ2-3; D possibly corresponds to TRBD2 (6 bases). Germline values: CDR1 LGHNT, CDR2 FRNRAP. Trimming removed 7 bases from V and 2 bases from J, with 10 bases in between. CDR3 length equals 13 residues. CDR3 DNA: TGTGCTAGTGTGGCGGGGAACACAGATACGCAGTATTTT. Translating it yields CASVAGNTDTQYF. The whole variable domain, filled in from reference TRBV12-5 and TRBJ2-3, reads DARVTQTPRHKVTEMGQEVTMRCQPILGHNTVFWYRQTMMQGLELLAYFRNRAPLDDSGMPKDRFSAEMPDATLATLKIQPSEPRDSAVYFCASVAGNTDTQYFGPGTRLTVL.

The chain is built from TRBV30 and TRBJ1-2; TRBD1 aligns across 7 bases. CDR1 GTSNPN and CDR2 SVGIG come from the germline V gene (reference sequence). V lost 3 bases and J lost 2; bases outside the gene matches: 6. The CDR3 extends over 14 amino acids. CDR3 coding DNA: TGTGCCTGGAGGACAGGGTCTGCCAACTATGGCTACACCTTC. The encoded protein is CAWRTGSANYGYTF.